The 25 T cell receptor beta chains reported below all come from one sample, sequenced in a study of T cells after posttransplantation cyclophosphamide. Cyclophosphamide on days +3 and +4 followed busulfan-fludarabine conditioning and a marrow graft. The repertoire was sequenced with immunoSEQ multiplex PCR; TCRdb's copy has only in-frame clones and lacks some. This sample yields 15,000 or so clones, of which approximately 90% are seen a single time; approximately 0.54% belongs to the top ten. This specimen consisted of CD4+ T cells sorted from blood, obtained after allogeneic stem cell transplant with posttransplant cyclophosphamide. These receptors came from a male patient between 55 and 70 years old who received an allogeneic stem cell transplant from a related donor and was CMV-positive. Among the T cells, some may be from the graft donor.

V is TRBV9 and J is TRBJ2-5; TRBD2 agrees at 9 bases. There are 16 residues in the CDR3. Germline V gene lookup returns CDR1 SGDLS and CDR2 YYNGEE. V was pared by 4 bases and J by 4 bases, with 11 bases of the junction left unmatched. The CDR3 coding sequence is TGTGCCAGCAGCCAGGGCGCGGGGGGGGCCGGAGAGACCCAGTACTTC. It encodes CASSQGAGGAGETQYF.

This clone was observed once. For the CDR3, the DNA is TGTGCCTGGAGTGTAAACCTCAGAGGATTTACCTACAATGAGCAGTTCTTC. Amino acid sequence: CAWSVNLRGFTYNEQFF. The chain joins TRBV30 to TRBJ2-1, with no clear D. V was clipped by 0 bases and J by 2 bases, with 17 bases between them. CDR1 and CDR2 (germline): GTSNPN, SVGIG (reference sequence). The CDR3 totals 17 residues. Filled out from reference TRBV30 and TRBJ2-1, the complete variable domain reads SQTIHQWPATLVQPVGSPLSLECTVEGTSNPNLYWYRQAAGRGLQLLFYSVGIGQISSEVPQNLSASRPQDRQFILSSKKLLLSDSGFYLCAWSVNLRGFTYNEQFFGPGTRLTVL.

This clone is a singleton in its sample. The chain is built from TRBV5-4 and TRBJ2-5; 10 bases match TRBD1. The germline CDR1 and CDR2 sequences are SGHNT and YYREEE (reference sequence). The V gene end was trimmed by 0 bases and the J gene end by 4 bases; junction bases not matched to a gene: 3. This CDR3 is built from 15 residues. CDR3 loop: CASSLGGQGGETQYF. The CDR3 nucleotides read TGTGCCAGCAGCTTGGGTGGACAGGGGGGAGAGACCCAGTACTTC. The whole variable domain, remainder taken from reference TRBV5-4 and TRBJ2-5, is ETGVTQSPTHLIKTRGQQVTLRCSSQSGHNTVSWYQQALGQGPQFIFQYYREEENGRGNFPPRFSGLQFPNYSSELNVNALELDDSALYLCASSLGGQGGETQYFGPGTRLLVL.

The rearrangement uses TRBV18 and TRBJ2-7, with D perhaps TRBD1 (6 bases). Between the trimmed V and J ends, which lost 3 bases and 1 base, there was a span of 13 bases. The CDR3 loop spans 15 amino acids. Germline assignment: CDR1 KGHSH and CDR2 LQKENI. This CDR3 is CASSPPGQPSYEQYF. The CDR3 DNA reads TGTGCCAGCTCACCCCCAGGACAGCCTTCCTACGAGCAGTACTTC.

The CDR3 nucleotides read TGTGCCAGCAGCCAAGAATCGGGACTCTGGAGGGCTGGAAACACCATATATTTT. Encoded protein: CASSQESGLWRAGNTIYF. The rearrangement links TRBV4-2 to TRBJ1-3; D is possibly TRBD1 (5 bases). Per the germline V gene, CDR1 is LGHNA and CDR2 is YNFKEQ. This CDR3 is 18 amino acids long. The V end lost 0 bases, the J end lost 2 bases, and 17 bases lay between the germline ends.

The CDR3 is CASSYSFGGQFF. The CDR3 DNA is TGTGCCAGCAGTTACTCGTTCGGGGGGCAGTTCTTC. V and J are TRBV6-5 and TRBJ2-1; TRBD2 might be the D (6 bases). Germline V lookup: CDR1 MNHEY, CDR2 SVGAGI. This CDR3 region has 12 residues. The V and J ends lost 0 bases and 12 bases respectively, with 9 bases between them.

The chain links TRBV10-2 to TRBJ2-5, with a possible D match to TRBD1 (5 bases). From germline, CDR1 is WSHSY and CDR2 SAAADI. The V gene lost 6 bases and the J gene lost 4 bases, with 15 bases spanning the gap. The CDR3 is 14 residues long. For the CDR3, the DNA is TGCGCCAGCAGCCCTGACAGCGTCGGAGAGACCCAGTACTTC. Its translation: CASSPDSVGETQYF.

The chain carries TRBV7-9 and TRBJ2-3; 8 positions match TRBD1. This CDR3 has 13 residues. J lost 3 bases, V lost 6 bases, and 2 bases had no gene match. Germline values: CDR1 SEHNR, CDR2 FQNEAQ (reference sequence). The CDR3: CASRRQGTDTQYF. The CDR3 DNA sequence: TGTGCCAGCAGGCGACAGGGGACAGATACGCAGTATTTT.

The chain uses TRBV14 and TRBJ2-1, with 8 nucleotides matching TRBD1. This CDR3 comprises 16 residues. The ends lost 4 bases at V and 6 bases at J; junction bases unmatched: 11. CDR1 and CDR2 from the germline V gene are SGHDN and FVKESK. CDR3 loop: CASSPLSGGEGNEQFF. The DNA of the CDR3 is TGTGCCAGCAGCCCTTTGTCAGGGGGCGAGGGCAATGAGCAGTTCTTC.

As concerns this clone: This CDR3 is also generated by other DNA sequences in the sample. The V gene is TRBV29-1, the J gene TRBJ2-5; D call uncertain. V was trimmed by 5 bases and J by 5 bases, leaving 9 bases between them. Germline CDR1 reads SQVTM; CDR2 reads ANQGSEA. The CDR3 has 11 residues. The CDR3 region is CSVRVGETQYF. The CDR3 DNA follows: TGCAGCGTTCGGGTCGGGGAGACCCAGTACTTC. Full variable domain (outside the CDR3, taken from reference TRBV29-1 and TRBJ2-5): SAVISQKPSRDICQRGTSLTIQCQVDSQVTMMFWYRQQPGQSLTLIATANQGSEATYESGFVIDKFPISRPNLTFSTLTVSNMSPEDSSIYLCSVRVGETQYFGPGTRLLVL.

The gene calls are TRBV6-5 and TRBJ2-7; the match to TRBD1 covers 7 bases. This CDR3 has 13 residues. V lost 5 bases, J lost 5 bases, and 6 bases stayed unmatched. In germline, CDR1 is MNHEY, CDR2 SVGAGI. The CDR3 nucleotides read TGTGCCAGCAGTACCGGGACAGTGAACGAGCAGTACTTC. Translating gives CASSTGTVNEQYF.

V is TRBV28 and J is TRBJ2-5; TRBD2 agrees at 7 bases. This CDR3 region has 15 residues. Germline CDR1 MDHEN, CDR2 SYDVKM. The ends lost 4 bases at V and 9 bases at J; junction bases unmatched: 14. As DNA, the CDR3 is TGTGCCAGCAGTTCGGTCTCGGCGGGGGACGGGGCCCAGTACTTC. Translated, it gives CASSSVSAGDGAQYF.

The chain combines TRBV5-1 with TRBJ2-2; D may be TRBD1 (6 bases). Germline-derived CDR1 and CDR2 are SGHRS and YFSETQ. Trimming took 4 bases from V and 5 from J, leaving 12 bases between them. The CDR3 totals 14 residues. Here the CDR3 DNA reads TGCGCCAGCAGCACCGGGACACTTACCGGGGAGCTGTTTTTT. Protein: CASSTGTLTGELFF.

This rearrangement joins TRBV11-3 to TRBJ1-5; 8 bases fit TRBD1. CDR1 and CDR2 from the germline V gene are SGHNT and YENEEA. The V and J ends lost 3 bases and 8 bases, in that order; junction bases with no gene match: 24. This CDR3 is built from 20 residues. CDR3 DNA sequence: TGTGCCAGCAGCTTGCCACCCTTCGCCGGGACAGGTGGAGTTTGGGAGCCCCAGCATTTT. It is translated as CASSLPPFAGTGGVWEPQHF. The full variable domain, its missing parts supplied by reference TRBV11-3 and TRBJ1-5, is EAGVVQSPRYKIIEKKQPVAFWCNPISGHNTLYWYLQNLGQGPELLIRYENEEAVDDSQLPKDRFSAERLKGVDSTLKIQPAELGDSAVYLCASSLPPFAGTGGVWEPQHFGDGTRLSIL.

The table lists this clone with a count of one. This rearrangement joins TRBV28 to TRBJ2-7; tentatively, D is TRBD1 (7 bases). The germline V gene has CDR1 MDHEN and CDR2 SYDVKM. The CDR3 contains 14 residues. Trimming took off 7 bases at V and 4 bases at J, with 17 bases between the two ends. The CDR3: CASIGGAGGYEQYF. CDR3 bases: TGTGCCAGCATCGGAGGGGCAGGGGGGTACGAGCAGTACTTC.

The chain is built from TRBV27 and TRBJ2-3; D possibly corresponds to TRBD2 (5 bases). CDR1 is MNHEY, CDR2 SMNVEV, per germline (reference sequence). The length of the CDR3 is 13 residues. Trimming took off 10 bases at V and 2 bases at J, with 13 bases between the two ends. This chain's CDR3 is CATIERYTDTQYF. The CDR3 bases are TGTGCCACCATCGAGCGGTACACAGATACGCAGTATTTT.

V and J are TRBV6-1 and TRBJ1-1; TRBD1 might be the D (6 bases). This CDR3 has 14 residues. Germline V CDR1 and CDR2: MNHNS, SASEGT. Trimming took 4 bases from V and 7 from J, leaving 16 bases between them. CDR3 DNA sequence: TGTGCCAGCAGTGGGAACCGGGACATAGGTGAAGCTTTCTTT. Its translation is CASSGNRDIGEAFF.

The rearrangement uses TRBV6-5 and TRBJ1-1, with 9 bases aligning to TRBD1. Germline CDR1 reads MNHEY; CDR2 reads SVGAGI. With V trimmed by 7 bases and J by 3 bases, 6 bases remained unmatched. This CDR3 is 14 amino acids long. CDR3 nucleotide sequence: TGTGCCAGCACCCCGGACAGGGGAGACACTGAAGCTTTCTTT. It yields the protein CASTPDRGDTEAFF.

This chain uses TRBV7-6 with TRBJ1-4; 12 positions agree with TRBD1. CDR3 length: 17 residues. The germline V gene encodes CDR1 SGHVS and CDR2 FNYEAQ. Trimming at V came to 5 bases and at J to 0 bases, leaving 4 bases not matched to a gene. The CDR3 region has the DNA TGTGCCAGCAGCCAGGGACAGGGGGCAGCAACTAATGAAAAACTGTTTTTT. Its translation is CASSQGQGAATNEKLFF. Looking up the rest from reference TRBV7-6 and TRBJ1-4 gives the full variable domain: GAGVSQSPRYKVTKRGQDVALRCDPISGHVSLYWYRQALGQGPEFLTYFNYEAQQDKSGLPNDRFSAERPEGSISTLTIQRTEQRDSAMYRCASSQGQGAATNEKLFFGSGTQLSVL.

The rearrangement links TRBV30 to TRBJ2-3; 8 nucleotides match TRBD2. The CDR3 loop spans 15 amino acids. Germline lookup yields CDR1 GTSNPN and CDR2 SVGIG (reference sequence). V was clipped by 0 bases and J by 4 bases; unmatched bases: 6. The CDR3 protein is CAWSVGGGLADTQYF. CDR3 DNA: TGTGCCTGGAGTGTAGGCGGGGGGCTCGCAGATACGCAGTATTTT.

The chain carries TRBV18 and TRBJ1-2, with D uncertain. The CDR3 consists of 16 residues. V lost 3 bases and J 1 base, leaving 15 bases between the germline ends. Germline loops: CDR1 KGHSH, CDR2 LQKENI. The DNA for the CDR3 is TGTGCCAGCTCACCGGAGGGCGGAGGGCATAACTATGGCTACACCTTC. Its protein product is CASSPEGGGHNYGYTF.

The table lists this clone with a few counts. This chain uses TRBV7-9 with TRBJ1-1, with 7 bases lining up with TRBD1. Germline lookup yields CDR1 SEHNR and CDR2 FQNEAQ (reference sequence). The CDR3 extends over 13 amino acids. V gave up 5 bases and J gave up 6 bases; unmatched junction bases: 6. The DNA of the CDR3 is TGTGCCAGCAGCCCAGAACAGGGGTCTGAAGCTTTCTTT. Protein product: CASSPEQGSEAFF.

This clone has just one count. This chain links TRBV4-1 with TRBJ2-3; D may be TRBD2 (6 bases). Per germline, CDR1 MGHRA and CDR2 YSYEKL. The CDR3 is 17 amino acids. Deletions cut 2 bases from V and 1 base from J, with 16 bases between. The CDR3 DNA reads as TGCGCCAGCAGCCAACTTGGGACTCTCCCGGGCACAGATACGCAGTATTTT. Translated, it gives CASSQLGTLPGTDTQYF.

V usage is TRBV9 and J usage is TRBJ2-3, with 14 bases fitting TRBD2. Germline trimming cut 2 bases from V and 2 bases from J; bases unmatched to any gene: 7. Germline-derived CDR1 and CDR2 are SGDLS and YYNGEE. The length of the CDR3 is 18 residues. This CDR3 is CASSVGLAGGDHTDTQYF. CDR3 coding DNA: TGTGCCAGCAGCGTCGGACTAGCGGGGGGTGACCACACAGATACGCAGTATTTT.

The V gene is TRBV7-3, the J gene TRBJ2-3, with D maybe TRBD2 (7 bases). From germline, CDR1 is SGHTA and CDR2 FQGTGA. The CDR3 runs 16 residues. Between the trimmed V and J ends, which lost 3 bases and 2 bases, there was a span of 15 bases. Written as DNA, the CDR3 is TGTGCCAGCAGCTTTGGGGGCGGGGGACACACAGATACGCAGTATTTT. Translation: CASSFGGGGHTDTQYF.